This entry is about one TCR beta chain. The target antigen is unknown. Libraries were prepared by immunoSEQ multiplex PCR; TCRdb keeps only in-frame clonotypes and omits some of them. In the table there are some 76,000 clones, over 70% of which are singletons. The entry originates in a study of OX40 agonist ivuxolimab in advanced cancers. Study as a whole: Across the patients, intravenous ivuxolimab was delivered every 2 weeks at 0.01 to 10 mg/kg. Prior anti-PD-1, anti-PD-L1 or anti-CTLA-4 therapy was allowed; approximately 41% had some.

Study-wide results and caveats: Certain nonresponding patients likewise had low normalized T-cell clonal expansion. On average, a greater number of expanded clones characterised CD8+ T cells relative to CD4+.

V gave up 1 base and J gave up 4 bases; unmatched junction bases: 5. The CDR3 covers 15 residues. Germline lookup yields CDR1 MGHRA and CDR2 YSYEKL. This chain joins TRBV4-1 and TRBJ1-1; the match to TRBD1 covers 8 bases. This receptor was obtained from an adult with an advanced solid tumor such as melanoma, head and neck, liver or kidney cancer. The sequences come from CD4+ or CD8+ T cells sorted from blood, collected in a trial of the OX40 agonist ivuxolimab. The CDR3 here is CASSQASQGVTEAFF. CDR3 sequence (DNA): TGCGCCAGCAGCCAAGCGTCACAGGGGGTCACTGAAGCTTTCTTT.